The clone carrying this T cell receptor beta chain occurred a few times. The data derive from a study of naive and memory T cell subsets. Ligated cDNA underwent four rounds of PCR with nested alpha and beta constant region primers and SP2. TCRdb called the 5' RACE reads again in MiXCR, with one record for every CDR3 protein. The sample consists of about 57,000 distinct CDR3 sequences, 6% to 8% of them appearing once. The library had UMIs added by 3' ligation of an oligonucleotide to TCR cDNA. Cells were not sorted; total RNA input targeted about 1 to 1000 ng. Trimming cost V 4 bases and J 6 bases; bases outside gene matches: 8. Germline CDR1 and CDR2: SEHNR and FQNEAQ (reference sequence). CDR3 size: 15 residues.

V gene TRBV7-9 combines with J gene TRBJ1-2, with 10 bases that match TRBD1. This receptor was taken from a female donor in good health. The CDR3 here is CASSSFGQGDDGYTF. DNA of the CDR3: TGTGCCAGCAGCTCGTTTGGACAGGGGGACGATGGCTACACCTTC.